Shown below are 30 T cell receptor beta chains from a single sample sequenced in a study of control samples from healthy donors and cancer patients. Some clones are missing from TCRdb's copy, which holds only in-frame ones; the method was immunoSEQ multiplex PCR. The sample has roughly 59,000 clones; 92% are singletons. The sample comprised PBMCs. Receptor source: a middle-aged man with colorectal cancer.

In this sample, this clone turned up once. This chain links TRBV5-6 with TRBJ2-7; perhaps TRBD2 as D (6 bases). This CDR3 region has 14 residues. V was shortened by 4 bases and J by 3 bases, with 14 bases between the two germline ends. Germline CDR1 is SGHDT and CDR2 is YYEEEE. CDR3 in DNA: TGTGCCAGCAGCAGAATTGGAGGGAGCTACGAGCAGTACTTC. Translated: CASSRIGGSYEQYF. The full variable domain, completed using reference TRBV5-6 and TRBJ2-7, is DAGVTQSPTHLIKTRGQQVTLRCSPKSGHDTVSWYQQALGQGPQFIFQYYEEEERQRGNFPDRFSGHQFPNYSSELNVNALLLGDSALYLCASSRIGGSYEQYFGPGTRLTVT.

The chain is built from TRBV5-4 and TRBJ1-1; the match to TRBD1 covers 11 bases. Germline V gene sequence: CDR1 SGHNT, CDR2 YYREEE (reference sequence). This CDR3 is built from 14 residues. With 6 bases clipped from V and 5 bases from J, the junction kept 6 bases outside the gene matches. The CDR3 loop reads CASTWDRGSTEAFF. CDR3 DNA sequence: TGTGCCAGCACGTGGGACAGGGGGAGTACTGAAGCTTTCTTT.

The chain employs TRBV29-1 and TRBJ1-1; 7 bases are a match to TRBD1. Germline V gene sequence: CDR1 SQVTM, CDR2 ANQGSEA. The CDR3 contains 12 residues. Here the CDR3 reads CTAGQLNTEAFF. DNA for the CDR3: TGCACCGCGGGACAGTTGAACACTGAAGCTTTCTTT.

The rearrangement joins TRBV4-2 to TRBJ1-2; 8 bases map to TRBD1. V lost 3 bases to trimming and J lost 8 bases; unmatched junction nucleotides: 5. This CDR3 has 13 amino acids. CDR1 and CDR2 from the germline V gene are LGHNA and YNFKEQ. CDR3 sequence reads: CASSHRGPGGYTF. The CDR3 DNA reads as TGTGCCAGCAGCCACAGGGGGCCTGGAGGCTACACCTTC.

This clone was recorded once. The CDR3: CASSETGWVTEAFF. DNA of the CDR3: TGTGCCAGCAGTGAAACAGGGTGGGTCACTGAAGCTTTCTTT. This chain connects TRBV2 to TRBJ1-1, with a weak D call TRBD1 (6 bases). V was shortened by 2 bases and J by 4 bases, with 11 bases between the two germline ends. CDR1 and CDR2 from the germline V gene are SNHLY and FYNNEI. The CDR3 loop spans 14 amino acids.

This clone was observed a handful of times. The chain couples TRBV18 to TRBJ1-4, with D tentatively TRBD1 (5 bases). The CDR3 is 20 residues long. V was trimmed by 4 bases and J by 6 bases, leaving 30 bases between them. From germline, CDR1 is KGHSH and CDR2 LQKENI. The CDR3 nucleotides read TGTGCCAGCTCACGGTACAAGATGACAGCCTCCCTTGAATTAGATGAAAAACTGTTTTTT. This translates into CASSRYKMTASLELDEKLFF.

The chain recombines TRBV24-1 with TRBJ1-1, with a tentative D call TRBD1 (5 bases). Germline V gene data show CDR1 as KGHDR and CDR2 as SFDVKD. This CDR3 is built from 13 residues. Trimming removed 7 bases from V and 0 bases from J, with 8 bases in between. The CDR3 spells CATRSGLNTEAFF. CDR3 DNA: TGTGCCACCAGGTCAGGGCTGAACACTGAAGCTTTCTTT.

The rearrangement uses TRBV19 and TRBJ2-5; 7 bases align to TRBD1. Germline values: CDR1 LNHDA, CDR2 SQIVND (reference sequence). V gave up 5 bases and J gave up 2 bases; unmatched junction bases: 8. The CDR3 consists of 15 residues. The CDR3 spells CASSRQGLGQETQYF. The CDR3 region has the DNA TGTGCCAGTAGTCGACAGGGCTTGGGTCAAGAGACCCAGTACTTC.

V is TRBV27 and J is TRBJ2-1; tentative D call: TRBD1 (6 bases). The CDR3 runs 15 residues. Germline CDR1 MNHEY, CDR2 SMNVEV (reference sequence). The V and J ends lost 4 bases and 5 bases respectively, with 15 bases between them. CDR3 sequence reads: CASSSGDTVNNEQFF. The CDR3 bases are TGTGCCAGCAGTTCCGGGGACACCGTGAACAATGAGCAGTTCTTC.

The rearrangement uses TRBV19 and TRBJ2-2; tentative D call: TRBD1 (6 bases). The CDR3 is 15 residues long. CDR1 and CDR2 (germline): LNHDA, SQIVND (reference sequence). V lost 5 bases and J lost 6, with 16 bases in between. This CDR3 is CASSPAGAGAGELFF. The CDR3 region has the DNA TGTGCCAGTAGTCCGGCAGGGGCGGGCGCCGGGGAGCTGTTTTTT.

This chain joins TRBV6-1 and TRBJ2-5; D could derive from TRBD1 or TRBD2 (6 bases each). Trimming took off 2 bases at V and 5 bases at J, with 18 bases between the two ends. Germline loops: CDR1 MNHNS, CDR2 SASEGT. CDR3 size: 16 residues. CDR3 amino acids: CASSEQTGTRGETQYF. The CDR3 DNA is TGTGCCAGCAGTGAACAGACAGGAACCCGGGGGGAGACCCAGTACTTC.

This chain links TRBV2 with TRBJ2-3; 7 positions match TRBD1. The CDR3 spans 17 residues. V was clipped by 6 bases and J by 1 base; unmatched bases: 13. The germline CDR1 and CDR2 sequences are SNHLY and FYNNEI. Written as DNA, the CDR3 is TGTGCCAGCAGCCCGCGCCCCAGGGGGACCCGCACAGATACGCAGTATTTT. Its protein product is CASSPRPRGTRTDTQYF. The full variable domain, in which reference TRBV2 and TRBJ2-3 provide the parts outside the CDR3, is EPEVTQTPSHQVTQMGQEVILRCVPISNHLYFYWYRQILGQKVEFLVSFYNNEISEKSEIFDDQFSVERPDGSNFTLKIRSTKLEDSAMYFCASSPRPRGTRTDTQYFGPGTRLTVL.

The rearrangement uses TRBV3-1 (or the pseudogene TRBV3-2) and TRBJ1-1; 8 positions match TRBD1. Germline CDR1 LGHDT, CDR2 YNNKEL (reference sequence). The V and J ends lost 2 bases and 8 bases, in that order; junction bases with no gene match: 1. This CDR3 is built from 12 residues. DNA for the CDR3: TGTGCCAGCAGCCAATACAGGGGGGAAGCTTTCTTT. Protein product: CASSQYRGEAFF.

This clone came up a few times. The CDR3 DNA is TGTGCCAGCAGCCTCCGACAGGGGACGAACACTGAAGCTTTCTTT. Residues: CASSLRQGTNTEAFF. The chain uses TRBV3-1 (or the pseudogene TRBV3-2) and TRBJ1-1; 8 nucleotides align to TRBD1. Germline V CDR1 and CDR2: LGHDT, YNNKEL (reference sequence). There are 15 residues in the CDR3. Trimming removed 4 bases from V and 1 base from J; junction bases left unmatched: 5.

V usage is TRBV5-3 and J usage is TRBJ2-7, with unresolved D. TRBV5-3 is an ORF, with its function uncertain. This CDR3 is 13 amino acids long. Trimming pared 0 bases from V and 6 bases from J, leaving 10 bases between. The CDR3 region has the DNA TGTGCCAGAAGCTTGGAGGGATTGGCCGAGCAGTACTTC. As protein: CARSLEGLAEQYF.

The chain uses TRBV7-9 and TRBJ2-2; the D gene is possibly TRBD2 (6 bases). Germline V gene lookup returns CDR1 SEHNR and CDR2 FQNEAQ (reference sequence). The V gene lost 5 bases and the J gene lost 8 bases, with 12 bases spanning the gap. The CDR3 has 13 residues. CDR3 loop: CASSAGLEGELFF. In DNA form, the CDR3 reads TGTGCCAGCAGCGCGGGGCTGGAAGGGGAGCTGTTTTTT. Supplemented by reference TRBV7-9 and TRBJ2-2, the full variable domain reads DTGVSQNPRHKITKRGQNVTFRCDPISEHNRLYWYRQTLGQGPEFLTYFQNEAQLEKSRLLSDRFSAERPKGSFSTLEIQRTEQGDSAMYLCASSAGLEGELFFGEGSRLTVL.

The chain joins TRBV5-8 to TRBJ1-4; maybe TRBD1 (6 bases). Germline values: CDR1 SGHTS, CDR2 YDEGEE. With 6 bases removed from V and 5 bases from J, the gap between germline ends came to 14 bases. The CDR3 totals 14 residues. The CDR3 DNA reads TGTGCCAGCATCAAGGGACAAGGGAATGAAAAACTGTTTTTT. This encodes CASIKGQGNEKLFF.

This clone is a singleton in its sample. The CDR3 spells CASSPLGSLVGNEQYF. CDR3 nucleotide sequence: TGTGCCAGCAGCCCCTTGGGATCTCTGGTGGGCAACGAGCAGTACTTC. The rearrangement joins TRBV7-9 to TRBJ2-7, with D uncertain. CDR1 is SEHNR, CDR2 FQNEAQ, per germline (reference sequence). V was pared by 5 bases and J by 5 bases, with 22 bases between. CDR3 length: 16 amino acids.

This sequence joins TRBV6-5 and TRBJ2-5, with a weak D call TRBD2 (5 bases). Deletions cut 0 bases from V and 5 bases from J, with 13 bases between. The germline V gene has CDR1 MNHEY and CDR2 SVGAGI. The CDR3 sequence is 15 residues long. The DNA of the CDR3 is TGTGCCAGCAGTTACTCCGCCGTTGGACTTGAGACCCAGTACTTC. It specifies CASSYSAVGLETQYF.

The chain carries TRBV6-1 and TRBJ2-5, with D hard to call. Germline V gene data show CDR1 as MNHNS and CDR2 as SASEGT. The CDR3 is made up of 14 amino acids. V lost 1 base, J lost 6 bases, and 12 bases lay in between. CDR3 loop: CASSEGNSRQTQYF. In DNA form, the CDR3 reads TGTGCCAGCAGTGAAGGAAATAGTAGGCAGACCCAGTACTTC.

The chain carries TRBV5-6 and TRBJ1-6, with TRBD1 identical over 9 bases. The CDR3 has 16 residues. The germline V gene encodes CDR1 SGHDT and CDR2 YYEEEE. V lost 4 bases, J lost 10 bases, and 12 bases stayed unmatched. CDR3 nucleotide sequence: TGTGCCAGCAGCCCGGGGACAGGGACGATAAGGTCACCCCTCCACTTT. As protein: CASSPGTGTIRSPLHF. The full variable domain, rest sourced from reference TRBV5-6 and TRBJ1-6, is DAGVTQSPTHLIKTRGQQVTLRCSPKSGHDTVSWYQQALGQGPQFIFQYYEEEERQRGNFPDRFSGHQFPNYSSELNVNALLLGDSALYLCASSPGTGTIRSPLHFGNGTRLTVT.

This chain joins TRBV29-1 and TRBJ1-2; D not resolved. CDR1 and CDR2 (germline): SQVTM, ANQGSEA. V lost 6 bases and J 4 bases, leaving 12 bases between the germline ends. The CDR3 extends over 12 amino acids. CDR3 nucleotide sequence: TGCAGCGTATTGGATATGCCCTATGGCTACACCTTC. This translates into CSVLDMPYGYTF.

This chain links TRBV3-1 (or the pseudogene TRBV3-2) with TRBJ1-1, with D possibly TRBD1 on 5 matching bases. CDR1 and CDR2 from the germline V gene are LGHDT and YNNKEL (reference sequence). With 6 bases removed from V and 6 bases from J, the gap between germline ends came to 17 bases. The CDR3 is made up of 14 amino acids. DNA for the CDR3: TGTGCCAGCAGATTTCAGGGAGGTATCGCTGAAGCTTTCTTT. Protein: CASRFQGGIAEAFF.

This chain's CDR3 is CASSLWVTGELFF. Written as DNA, the CDR3 is TGTGCCAGCAGTTTATGGGTAACCGGGGAGCTGTTTTTT. This chain links TRBV27 with TRBJ2-2; D is unresolved. CDR1 is MNHEY, CDR2 SMNVEV, per germline (reference sequence). V shed 1 base and J shed 5 bases, with 5 bases lying between them. This CDR3 spans 13 amino acids.

This clone was recorded once. The rearrangement links TRBV20-1 to TRBJ1-1; unclear D gene. The length of the CDR3 is 11 residues. V shed 4 bases and J shed 2 bases, with 5 bases lying between them. Germline V lookup: CDR1 DFQATT, CDR2 SNEGSKA (reference sequence). Here the CDR3 reads CSATRNTEAFF. In nucleotides, the CDR3 is TGCAGTGCTACCAGAAACACTGAAGCTTTCTTT.

This chain uses TRBV27 with TRBJ2-1; 8 bases agree with TRBD2. The CDR3 spans 15 residues. The V and J ends lost 2 bases and 6 bases, in that order; junction bases with no gene match: 6. Germline CDR1 reads MNHEY; CDR2 reads SMNVEV (reference sequence). This CDR3 is CASSLLSGVFNEQFF. CDR3 coding DNA: TGTGCCAGCAGTTTACTTAGCGGGGTCTTCAATGAGCAGTTCTTC.

CDR3 region: CASSPRPRTGGNSPLHF. DNA for the CDR3: TGTGCCAGCAGTCCAAGGCCAAGGACAGGGGGCAATTCACCCCTCCACTTT. V and J are TRBV6-6 and TRBJ1-6; TRBD1 matches 11 bases. The junction had 10 bases not matched to a gene; V was cut back by 5 bases and J by 7 bases. CDR1 and CDR2 (germline): MNHNY, SVGAGI (reference sequence). The CDR3 consists of 17 residues.

V and J are TRBV7-9 and TRBJ2-3, with unresolved D. Germline CDR1 and CDR2: SEHNR and FQNEAQ (reference sequence). CDR3 size: 14 residues. V lost 5 bases to trimming and J lost 2 bases, with 11 bases between them. CDR3 in DNA: TGTGCCAGCAGCCCCGTATCCCTCACAGATACGCAGTATTTT. Its protein is CASSPVSLTDTQYF.

The rearrangement joins TRBV4-1 to TRBJ2-7; D perhaps matches TRBD1 (5 bases). The V end was cut by 3 bases, the J end by 3 bases, with 15 bases between. The germline CDR1 and CDR2 sequences are MGHRA and YSYEKL. CDR3 length: 15 amino acids. The CDR3 here is CASSQTDSAIYEQYF. DNA of the CDR3: TGCGCCAGCAGCCAGACCGACAGTGCGATCTACGAGCAGTACTTC.

V usage is TRBV5-6 and J usage is TRBJ1-5; D uncertain. CDR3 length: 16 amino acids. The V end lost 3 bases, the J end lost 1 base, and 14 bases lay between the germline ends. From germline, CDR1 is SGHDT and CDR2 YYEEEE. The CDR3: CASSSWGGSSNQPQHF. In DNA, the CDR3 is TGTGCCAGCAGCTCGTGGGGTGGGTCAAGCAATCAGCCCCAGCATTTT.